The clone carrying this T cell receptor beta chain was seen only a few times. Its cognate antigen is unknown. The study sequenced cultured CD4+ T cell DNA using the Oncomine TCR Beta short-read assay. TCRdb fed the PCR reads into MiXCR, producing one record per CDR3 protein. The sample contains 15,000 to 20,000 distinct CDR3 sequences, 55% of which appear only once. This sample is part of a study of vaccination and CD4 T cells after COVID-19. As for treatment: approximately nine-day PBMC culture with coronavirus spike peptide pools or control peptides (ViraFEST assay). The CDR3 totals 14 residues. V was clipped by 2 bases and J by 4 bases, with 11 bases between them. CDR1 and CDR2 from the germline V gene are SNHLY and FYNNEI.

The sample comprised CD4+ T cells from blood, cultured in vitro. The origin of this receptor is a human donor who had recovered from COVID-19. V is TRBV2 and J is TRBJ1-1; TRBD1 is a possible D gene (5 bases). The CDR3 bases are TGTGCCAGCAGTGAAACCAGGGTTGGCACTGAAGCTTTCTTT. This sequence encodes CASSETRVGTEAFF.